The 31 T cell receptor beta chains below all came from one sample that was sequenced in a study of a mutant IDH1 vaccine in newly diagnosed glioma. Antigens of these TCRs are unknown. Clones were sequenced by immunoSEQ multiplex PCR, and TCRdb holds only the in-frame ones, with some missing. The sample lists roughly 130,000 clones; around three quarters were seen once. Time point in this sample: week 11, during vaccination. One vaccine dose held 300 ug of mutant IDH1 20-mer peptide and came with topical imiquimod. The sample here was PBMCs, taken from a glioma patient whose treatment included an IDH1 peptide vaccine. The receptors derive from a man in his forties with glioma.

This clone was recorded a few times. The chain combines TRBV27 with TRBJ1-5, with D perhaps TRBD1 (6 bases). The CDR3 covers 14 residues. CDR1 and CDR2 (germline): MNHEY, SMNVEV (reference sequence). V was clipped by 6 bases and J by 2 bases, with 11 bases between them. In nucleotides, the CDR3 is TGTGCCAGCAGCCAACAGGGTGGCAATCAGCCCCAGCATTTT. This encodes CASSQQGGNQPQHF.

V is TRBV28 and J is TRBJ2-2; TRBD1 aligns across 9 bases. The CDR3 contains 19 residues. With V trimmed by 11 bases and J by 6 bases, 25 bases remained unmatched. CDR1 and CDR2 from the germline V gene are MDHEN and SYDVKM. DNA of the CDR3: TGTGCCGGCTCCGGGAACAGGGGGCTGGCGGGAGACTTATCCGGGGAGCTGTTTTTT. It specifies CAGSGNRGLAGDLSGELFF. The full variable domain, its missing parts supplied by reference TRBV28 and TRBJ2-2, is DVKVTQSSRYLVKRTGEKVFLECVQDMDHENMFWYRQDPGLGLRLIYFSYDVKMKEKGDIPEGYSVSREKKERFSLILESASTNQTSMYLCAGSGNRGLAGDLSGELFFGEGSRLTVL.

This clone was seen only a few times. CDR3 DNA: TGTGCCAGTAGTTTGGGACAGGAGACGAACACTGAAGCTTTCTTT. Residues: CASSLGQETNTEAFF. This rearrangement joins TRBV19 to TRBJ1-1, with 8 positions matching TRBD1. The CDR3 is made up of 15 amino acids. J was trimmed by 1 base and V by 5 bases; bases with no gene match: 6. The germline CDR1 and CDR2 sequences are LNHDA and SQIVND (reference sequence).

The chain links TRBV2 to TRBJ2-7; 7 bases fit TRBD2. V was pared by 11 bases and J by 3 bases, with 13 bases of the junction left unmatched. The germline V gene encodes CDR1 SNHLY and CDR2 FYNNEI. The CDR3 has 14 amino acids. The CDR3 spells CAARGGEGLYEQYF. The DNA of the CDR3 is TGTGCCGCCCGAGGCGGGGAGGGTCTCTACGAGCAGTACTTC.

The CDR3 sequence: CASSVDETQYF. As DNA, the CDR3 is TGTGCCAGCAGCGTAGATGAGACCCAGTACTTC. This chain uses TRBV9 with TRBJ2-5; D remains unclear. Germline V CDR1 and CDR2: SGDLS, YYNGEE. V was clipped by 0 bases and J by 5 bases, with 2 bases between them. CDR3 length equals 11 residues.

The V call is TRBV7-2, the J call TRBJ2-7, with D unclear. The CDR3 is 15 amino acids. Germline CDR1 and CDR2: SGHTA and FQGNSA. The V gene lost 3 bases and the J gene lost 6 bases, with 18 bases spanning the gap. CDR3 sequence: CASSFDGVGGSEQYF. Here the CDR3 DNA reads TGTGCCAGCAGCTTTGATGGGGTTGGTGGATCCGAGCAGTACTTC. Supplemented by reference TRBV7-2 and TRBJ2-7, the full variable domain reads GAGVSQSPSNKVTEKGKDVELRCDPISGHTALYWYRQSLGQGLEFLIYFQGNSAPDKSGLPSDRFSAERTGGSVSTLTIQRTQQEDSAVYLCASSFDGVGGSEQYFGPGTRLTVT.

This chain links TRBV21-1 with TRBJ1-5. TRBV21-1 is deemed a pseudogene. The CDR3 has 15 residues. CDR3 sequence reads: CASSFSVGTSQPQHF. Written as DNA, the CDR3 is TGTGCCAGCAGCTTCTCGGTGGGGACCTCTCAGCCCCAGCATTTT.

The chain has TRBV5-4 and TRBJ2-6; D unclear. The germline V gene encodes CDR1 SGHNT and CDR2 YYREEE (reference sequence). The V gene lost 3 bases and the J gene lost 2 bases, with 3 bases spanning the gap. The CDR3 is 13 residues long. CDR3 nucleotide sequence: TGTGCCAGCAGCTGGCCTGGGGCCAACGTCCTGACTTTC. This codes for CASSWPGANVLTF.

The J gene is TRBJ2-7, the V gene TRBV7-2; the match to TRBD1 covers 9 bases. V lost 3 bases, J lost 5 bases, and 14 bases stayed unmatched. Germline V gene sequence: CDR1 SGHTA, CDR2 FQGNSA. This CDR3 has 17 residues. The CDR3 coding sequence is TGTGCCAGCAGCTTGAGAGGGACAGGGAGGGGGTCGGACGAGCAGTACTTC. The encoded protein is CASSLRGTGRGSDEQYF. The whole variable domain, filled in from reference TRBV7-2 and TRBJ2-7, reads GAGVSQSPSNKVTEKGKDVELRCDPISGHTALYWYRQSLGQGLEFLIYFQGNSAPDKSGLPSDRFSAERTGGSVSTLTIQRTQQEDSAVYLCASSLRGTGRGSDEQYFGPGTRLTVT.

The rearrangement links TRBV2 to TRBJ2-2; TRBD1 aligns across 9 bases. The V gene's germline CDR1 is SNHLY and CDR2 FYNNEI. The CDR3 runs 17 residues. The V gene end was trimmed by 6 bases and the J gene end by 4 bases; junction bases not matched to a gene: 12. For the CDR3, the DNA is TGTGCCAGCAGCGCATTCCCGACAGGGGGAAGCACCGGGGAGCTGTTTTTT. It is translated as CASSAFPTGGSTGELFF.

The rearrangement uses TRBV7-8 and TRBJ2-2; 7 bases are a match to TRBD1. This CDR3 has 15 residues. After removal of 1 base from V and 4 bases from J, the junction contained 3 bases not matched to a gene. Germline V gene sequence: CDR1 SGHVS, CDR2 FQNEAQ. CDR3 DNA: TGTGCCAGCAGCTTAGTAAGGGGGCCCACCGGGGAGCTGTTTTTT. This codes for CASSLVRGPTGELFF. Filled out from reference TRBV7-8 and TRBJ2-2, the complete variable domain reads GAGVSQSPRYKVAKRGQDVALRCDPISGHVSLFWYQQALGQGPEFLTYFQNEAQLDKSGLPSDRFFAERPEGSVSTLKIQRTQQEDSAVYLCASSLVRGPTGELFFGEGSRLTVL.

This clone came up a few times. V gene TRBV7-9 combines with J gene TRBJ2-1; 7 bases align to TRBD1. The germline gives CDR1 SEHNR, CDR2 FQNEAQ (reference sequence). The CDR3 runs 16 residues. V gave up 2 bases and J gave up 7 bases; unmatched junction bases: 11. The CDR3 coding sequence is TGTGCCAGCAGCTTACTGGGTGCAGGGGGTAATAATGAGCAGTTCTTC. Protein sequence: CASSLLGAGGNNEQFF.

V and J are TRBV28 and TRBJ2-6; D uncertain. The V gene lost 3 bases and the J gene lost 0 bases, with 9 bases spanning the gap. The CDR3 has 16 amino acids. Germline V gene lookup returns CDR1 MDHEN and CDR2 SYDVKM. In DNA form, the CDR3 reads TGTGCCAGCAGTTTGTGGGCCGGCTCTGGGGCCAACGTCCTGACTTTC. Protein product: CASSLWAGSGANVLTF. Filled out from reference TRBV28 and TRBJ2-6, the complete variable domain reads DVKVTQSSRYLVKRTGEKVFLECVQDMDHENMFWYRQDPGLGLRLIYFSYDVKMKEKGDIPEGYSVSREKKERFSLILESASTNQTSMYLCASSLWAGSGANVLTFGAGSRLTVL.

The chain carries TRBV30 and TRBJ1-3; unclear D gene. In germline, CDR1 is GTSNPN, CDR2 SVGIG (reference sequence). CDR3 size: 17 residues. V shed 0 bases and J shed 4 bases, with 19 bases lying between them. The CDR3 loop is CAWSVPRATHPGNTIYF. CDR3 DNA sequence: TGTGCCTGGAGTGTACCCCGAGCTACCCACCCGGGAAACACCATATATTTT.

This chain joins TRBV5-6 and TRBJ1-5, with D possibly being TRBD1 (5 bases). V shed 3 bases and J shed 2 bases, with 12 bases lying between them. There are 15 residues in the CDR3. Germline V gene sequence: CDR1 SGHDT, CDR2 YYEEEE. CDR3 amino acids: CASSWGPRGNQPQHF. As DNA, the CDR3 is TGTGCCAGCAGCTGGGGCCCTCGGGGCAATCAGCCCCAGCATTTT.

This rearrangement joins TRBV7-2 to TRBJ1-6, with D perhaps matching TRBD1 (5 bases). Germline CDR1 SGHTA, CDR2 FQGNSA. The V end was cut by 0 bases, the J end by 9 bases, with 15 bases between. The CDR3 extends over 16 amino acids. The CDR3 nucleotides read TGTGCCAGCAGCTTAGCTCCTACGCGAAGGGGTTCACCCCTCCACTTT. Translated, it gives CASSLAPTRRGSPLHF.

The V call is TRBV15, the J call TRBJ2-5, with 11 bases identical to TRBD1. There are 14 residues in the CDR3. Trimming took 5 bases from V and 7 from J; bases not matched to a gene: 6. Germline V gene data show CDR1 as LNHNV and CDR2 as YYDKDF (reference sequence). CDR3 loop: CATSVRDRGGTQYF. The CDR3 bases are TGTGCCACCAGCGTCCGGGACAGGGGGGGGACCCAGTACTTC.

This chain connects TRBV4-1 to TRBJ1-1; 8 bases fit TRBD1. CDR1 is MGHRA and CDR2 is YSYEKL in the germline V gene. Trimming cost V 4 bases and J 4 bases; bases outside gene matches: 5. The CDR3 totals 14 residues. The CDR3 reads CASSLAQGGTEAFF. DNA for the CDR3: TGCGCCAGCAGCCTCGCACAGGGGGGCACTGAAGCTTTCTTT.

The gene calls are TRBV5-1 and TRBJ2-1, with 12 bases matching TRBD2. This CDR3 comprises 18 residues. The J segment lost 5 bases and the V segment lost 3 bases, leaving 12 bases of the junction unmatched. Germline V gene sequence: CDR1 SGHRS, CDR2 YFSETQ. The DNA of the CDR3 is TGCGCCAGCAGCTCCCCCTCGCCTAGCGGGGGGGCGAACAATGAGCAGTTCTTC. Translated, it gives CASSSPSPSGGANNEQFF. The whole variable domain, filled in from reference TRBV5-1 and TRBJ2-1, reads KAGVTQTPRYLIKTRGQQVTLSCSPISGHRSVSWYQQTPGQGLQFLFEYFSETQRNKGNFPGRFSGRQFSNSRSEMNVSTLELGDSALYLCASSSPSPSGGANNEQFFGPGTRLTVL.

The rearrangement joins TRBV5-4 to TRBJ1-6, with a possible D match to TRBD1 (6 bases). The V end lost 0 bases, the J end lost 10 bases, and 14 bases lay between the germline ends. The CDR3 runs to 15 residues. Germline loops: CDR1 SGHNT, CDR2 YYREEE (reference sequence). The CDR3 sequence: CASSLVDSRGSPLHF. The DNA of the CDR3 is TGTGCCAGCAGCTTGGTGGACAGCCGAGGGTCACCCCTCCACTTT.

The rearrangement joins TRBV28 to TRBJ2-3; D possibly corresponds to TRBD2 (5 bases). Germline values: CDR1 MDHEN, CDR2 SYDVKM. V lost 5 bases and J 4 bases, leaving 13 bases between the germline ends. This CDR3 contains 14 residues. CDR3 DNA: TGTGCCAGCAGTGGCGGGCTCTCCCCAGATACGCAGTATTTT. The encoded protein is CASSGGLSPDTQYF.

The rearrangement joins TRBV7-3 to TRBJ2-5; possibly TRBD1 for D (6 bases). The germline CDR1 and CDR2 sequences are SGHTA and FQGTGA. V lost 9 bases and J lost 1, with 12 bases in between. This CDR3 is 13 amino acids long. The CDR3 region has the DNA TGTGCCAGGCTACAGGGTTGCCAAGAGACCCAGTACTTC. As protein: CARLQGCQETQYF.

The V gene is TRBV27, the J gene TRBJ2-3, with TRBD2 matching 13 bases. V lost 6 bases, J lost 2 bases, and 5 bases stayed unmatched. In germline, CDR1 is MNHEY, CDR2 SMNVEV (reference sequence). This CDR3 spans 16 amino acids. The DNA of the CDR3 is TGTGCCAGCAGCCGACTAGCGGGAGGTTTCACAGATACGCAGTATTTT. This sequence encodes CASSRLAGGFTDTQYF.

The rearrangement joins TRBV20-1 to TRBJ2-5; unclear D gene. Germline lookup yields CDR1 DFQATT and CDR2 SNEGSKA (reference sequence). Trimming cost V 4 bases and J 0 bases, with 3 bases left between them. This CDR3 spans 11 amino acids. Written as DNA, the CDR3 is TGCAGTGCTATGTACCAAGAGACCCAGTACTTC. Its protein product is CSAMYQETQYF.

V usage is TRBV30 and J usage is TRBJ2-7, with D possibly being TRBD2 (5 bases). Germline V CDR1 and CDR2: GTSNPN, SVGIG (reference sequence). The CDR3 covers 14 residues. The ends were cut back, 0 bases at V and 3 bases at J, with 12 bases in the middle. CDR3 DNA sequence: TGTGCCTGGAGTGTACAAGAGCGGTTCTACGAGCAGTACTTC. Translating gives CAWSVQERFYEQYF. The entire variable domain, with the rest obtained from reference TRBV30 and TRBJ2-7, is as follows: SQTIHQWPATLVQPVGSPLSLECTVEGTSNPNLYWYRQAAGRGLQLLFYSVGIGQISSEVPQNLSASRPQDRQFILSSKKLLLSDSGFYLCAWSVQERFYEQYFGPGTRLTVT.

V and J are TRBV6-5 and TRBJ2-7; D may match TRBD1 or TRBD2 (5 bases each). The CDR3 is made up of 11 amino acids. The germline V gene has CDR1 MNHEY and CDR2 SVGAGI. The ends were cut back, 8 bases at V and 6 bases at J, with 11 bases in the middle. DNA of the CDR3: TGTGCCAGCGGGGGACCCGCCGAGCAGTACTTC. Protein sequence: CASGGPAEQYF.

The chain carries TRBV2 and TRBJ2-7; tentative D call: TRBD2 (6 bases). There are 16 residues in the CDR3. The germline V and J ends were trimmed by 7 bases and 3 bases, with 22 bases remaining between them. Per the germline V gene, CDR1 is SNHLY and CDR2 is FYNNEI. The CDR3 DNA reads TGTGCCAGCACCTTTCGCCCTAGCGAGCTACTCTACGAGCAGTACTTC. Its protein is CASTFRPSELLYEQYF.

V gene TRBV2 combines with J gene TRBJ1-4; 10 bases fit TRBD1. The CDR3 contains 19 residues. V lost 9 bases and J lost 0; bases outside the gene matches: 16. Germline V gives CDR1 SNHLY, CDR2 FYNNEI. The DNA of the CDR3 is TGTGCCAGATCGATAGGTGACAGGGGGCTCATTGCAACTAATGAAAAACTGTTTTTT. It yields the protein CARSIGDRGLIATNEKLFF.

V gene TRBV4-2 combines with J gene TRBJ2-1; unclear D gene. In germline, CDR1 is LGHNA, CDR2 YNFKEQ. The CDR3 totals 13 residues. The ends were cut back, 0 bases at V and 6 bases at J, with 6 bases in the middle. CDR3 sequence reads: CASSQEEGNEQFF. The CDR3 nucleotides are TGTGCCAGCAGCCAAGAGGAAGGCAATGAGCAGTTCTTC.

V gene TRBV5-1 combines with J gene TRBJ1-1; 7 bases agree with TRBD1. CDR1 is SGHRS, CDR2 YFSETQ, per germline. V lost 3 bases, J lost 0 bases, and 8 bases stayed unmatched. CDR3 length equals 16 residues. The CDR3, as DNA: TGCGCCAGCAGCTCTACTCCGACAGGGATGAACACTGAAGCTTTCTTT. This translates into CASSSTPTGMNTEAFF.

The V and J genes are TRBV6-4 and TRBJ2-3; D is possibly TRBD1 or TRBD2 (7 bases each). This CDR3 has 15 amino acids. Germline-derived CDR1 and CDR2 are MRHNA and SNTAGT. Trimming pared 6 bases from V and 4 bases from J, leaving 17 bases between. For the CDR3, the DNA is TGTGCCAGCAGCGACAGGGAGGGGGCCCCAGATACGCAGTATTTT. Translated, it gives CASSDREGAPDTQYF.